These T cell receptor beta chains were read from a single sample in a study of Graves' ophthalmopathy and Graves' hyperthyroidism. One entry per CDR3 protein, called by TCRdb with MiXCR from the multiplex PCR reads. Seen here are roughly 400,000 distinct CDR3 sequences, roughly a sixth observed once, and the top ten hold approximately 2.4%. The sequenced material came from peripheral blood. These receptor sequences come from an adult woman with stable Graves' hyperthyroidism. Both conserved end residues are part of each CDR3. D genes are given only for firm matches. Clone size, where shown, is once, few, many, or a class for clones that have expanded.

j_call clone_size v_call d_call cdr3_nt cdr3_aa
TRBJ2-7 many TRBV10-3 - TGTGCCATCAGTGCTTCTTCCTACGAGCAGTACTTC CAISASSYEQYF
TRBJ2-2 few TRBV6-1 - TGTGCCAGCAGTACGATAGCAGCCGCCGGGGAGCTGTTTTTT CASSTIAAAGELFF
TRBJ2-7 - TRBV4-1 TRBD1 TGCGCCAGCAGCCAAATATCTGGACAGGGGGCATACTACGAGCAGTACTTC CASSQISGQGAYYEQYF
TRBJ1-1 many TRBV29-1 - TGCAGCGTCGATGCAGGGGTGAACACTGAAGCTTTCTTT CSVDAGVNTEAFF
TRBJ2-5 few TRBV6-5 - TGTGCCAGCAGTTACACAACGGGACCCCTTCAAGAGACCCAGTACTTC CASSYTTGPLQETQYF
TRBJ2-7 few TRBV28 - - CASSFGSGTRPFKTF
TRBJ2-7 many TRBV7-2 - TGTGCCAGCAGCTTTGACAGGTTCTACGAGCAGTACTTC CASSFDRFYEQYF
TRBJ1-1 many TRBV10-3 - TGTGCCATCAGTGAGACCCCGACGGGGAACACTGAAGCTTTCTTT CAISETPTGNTEAFF
TRBJ1-1 - TRBV12-3/TRBV12-4 - TGTGCCAGCAGCTTCCGGCGGGTCGATTTACCTGAAGCTTTCTTT CASSFRRVDLPEAFF
TRBJ2-7 many TRBV9 - TGTGCCAGCAGCGTATTGGGGGGCTCCTACGAGCAGTACTTC CASSVLGGSYEQYF
TRBJ2-7 - TRBV12-3/TRBV12-4 TRBD1 TGTGCCAGCAGTTCTACAGGGGCGAAATCGGCCTACGAGCAGTACTTC CASSSTGAKSAYEQYF
TRBJ2-2 many TRBV11-2 TRBD1 TGTGCCAGCAGCCCACACCTACAAAGGGGGCGACGGACCGGGGAGCTGTTTTTT CASSPHLQRGRRTGELFF
TRBJ1-1 many TRBV7-9 - TGTGCCAGCGGCCAGTCGGGGCTCACTGAAGCTTTCTTT CASGQSGLTEAFF
TRBJ1-1 once TRBV4-2 - TGTGCCAGCAGCCAAGATTTAAGGGTAGTCACTGAAGCTTTCTTT CASSQDLRVVTEAFF
TRBJ1-2 many TRBV28 TRBD1 TGTGCCAGCAGACCGACTCCGGGACAGGGGGATGGCTACACCTTC CASRPTPGQGDGYTF
TRBJ1-1 many TRBV6-5 TRBD1 TGTGCCAGCATCGGGACAGCGAACACTGAAGCTTTCTTT CASIGTANTEAFF
TRBJ2-4 few TRBV19 - TGTGCCAGTACCCTCGGGTTTCTAATAGCCAAAAACATTAAGTACTTC CASTLGFLIAKNIKYF
TRBJ1-5 - TRBV28 TRBD1 TGTGCCAGCGAGACACCCGGGACAGGGACCCAGCCCCAGCATTTT CASETPGTGTQPQHF
TRBJ2-7 - TRBV5-3 - TGTGCCAGCAGCTTAGGGGGGAGGCCCGAGCAGTACTTC CASSLGGRPEQYF
TRBJ1-1 many TRBV15 - TGTGCCACCAGCGTCAGGAGCAACACTGAAGCTTTCTTT CATSVRSNTEAFF
TRBJ2-7 many TRBV7-2 - TGTGCCAGCACACACAGGGGAGGCAACGAGCAGTACTTC CASTHRGGNEQYF
TRBJ2-7 - TRBV6-2/TRBV6-3 - TGTGCCAGCAGTTACTTGAGGAGGGGCACAACCCCGAACTCCTACGAGCAGTACTTC CASSYLRRGTTPNSYEQYF
TRBJ2-7 - TRBV20-1 TRBD1 TGCAGTGCTATCAAGCCGGGACAGGGGTCCTACGAGCAGTACTTC CSAIKPGQGSYEQYF
TRBJ2-7 many TRBV28 - TGTGCCAGCAGTTTCCATAACTGGGTAGCGGCCTCCTACGAGCAGTACTTC CASSFHNWVAASYEQYF
TRBJ1-2 many TRBV28 - TGTGCCAGCAGTTCACTGGGGTTCGATGGCTACACCTTC CASSSLGFDGYTF
TRBJ1-5 many TRBV28 - TGTGCCAGCAGTCGTTTAGCCCATTACAGCAATCAGCCCCAGCATTTT CASSRLAHYSNQPQHF
TRBJ2-3 many TRBV7-2 - TGTGCCAGCAGCTTACAGGGCTACACAGATACGCAGTATTTT CASSLQGYTDTQYF
TRBJ1-1 many TRBV7-9 - TGTGCCAGCAGCTTAGGTGGAAACATGAACACTGAAGCTTTCTTT CASSLGGNMNTEAFF
TRBJ2-7 - TRBV10-3 TRBD1 TGTGCCATCAGTGGCGGACAGGAAGGTAACTACGAGCAGTACTTC CAISGGQEGNYEQYF
TRBJ2-2 - TRBV19 - TGTGCCAGTAGTATAGAGCCGAACACCGGGGAGCTGTTTTTT CASSIEPNTGELFF
TRBJ2-5 - TRBV5-1 TRBD2 TGCGCCAGCAGCTCCGGGACTAGCGCGTACCAAGAGACCCAGTACTTC CASSSGTSAYQETQYF
TRBJ2-7 many TRBV11-3 TRBD1 TGTGCCAGCAGCTTAGATGGGACAGGGGACGAGCAGTACTTC CASSLDGTGDEQYF
TRBJ2-4 many TRBV12-3/TRBV12-4 - TGTGCCAGCAGTTTCGGGGCACAGGGAATGGTCATTCAGTACTTC CASSFGAQGMVIQYF
TRBJ2-7 many TRBV20-1 - TGCAGTGCTAGAAGGCTTACGGCTCCCTACGAGCAGTACTTC CSARRLTAPYEQYF
TRBJ2-5 many TRBV5-5 TRBD1 TGTGCCAGCAGTCCTACCGACAGGGGGCTTCAAGAGACCCAGTACTTC CASSPTDRGLQETQYF
TRBJ2-7 many TRBV28 - TGTGCCAGCAGTTTTGGCAGCTCGAGGGGCGAGCAGTACTTC CASSFGSSRGEQYF
TRBJ1-2 many TRBV12-3/TRBV12-4 TRBD1 TGTGCCAGCAGTTTAAGGGGCGGACAGGGCGGTGGCTACACCTTC CASSLRGGQGGGYTF
TRBJ2-5 - TRBV20-1 - TGCAGTGCTAGAGATCTTCGGACCACCCAGACCCAGTACTTC CSARDLRTTQTQYF
TRBJ1-1 many TRBV7-3 - TGTGCCAGCAGCTTAAATCCGGGGTTGGGTGGGACTGAAGCTTTCTTT CASSLNPGLGGTEAFF
TRBJ1-5 - TRBV20-1 TRBD1 TGCAGTGCTATACTCGCCGGGACAGGGAGGAATCAGCCCCAGCATTTT CSAILAGTGRNQPQHF
TRBJ2-5 few TRBV28 - TGTGCCAGCAGCCTACCCCACCAAGAGACCCAGTACTTC CASSLPHQETQYF
TRBJ2-7 many TRBV12-3/TRBV12-4 - TGTGCCAGCAGTCCGCACGCTGGGGACGGGAGAGATGAGCAGTACTTC CASSPHAGDGRDEQYF
TRBJ2-2 many TRBV15 - TGTGCCACTGGGATCGGAATCAACACCGGGGAGCTGTTTTTT CATGIGINTGELFF
TRBJ1-5 many TRBV6-4 - TGTGCCAGCAGTCCGTTGAGTATCAGGGGAAGCAATCAGCCCCAGCATTTT CASSPLSIRGSNQPQHF
TRBJ2-6 once TRBV4-2 TRBD2 TGTGCCAGCAGCCGAGGACTAGCTTCTGGGGCCAACGTCCTGACTTTC CASSRGLASGANVLTF
TRBJ1-1 many TRBV12-3/TRBV12-4 TRBD1 TGTGCCAGCAGTCCGGACAGGGTGCGGACTGAAGCTTTCTTT CASSPDRVRTEAFF
TRBJ2-1 many TRBV6-4 - TGTGCCAGCAGTGTTAGGAACTTTACACCCAATGAGCAGTTCTTC CASSVRNFTPNEQFF
TRBJ1-1 - TRBV28 - TGTGCCAGCAGTCACCGGGGGGGGGTCAGCACTGAAGCTTTCTTT CASSHRGGVSTEAFF
TRBJ1-1 many TRBV30 - TGTGCCTGGCGTGGCGCAGGAATGAACACTGAAGCTTTCTTT CAWRGAGMNTEAFF
TRBJ1-2 - TRBV6-2/TRBV6-3 - TGTGCCAGCACTCATCGGGGGGCGGTAGTCGATGGCTACACCTTC CASTHRGAVVDGYTF
TRBJ2-2 many TRBV28 - TGTGCCGCGGCGGCCGCTAACACCGGGGAGCTGTTTTTT CAAAAANTGELFF
TRBJ2-7 many TRBV7-2 - TGTGCCAGCAGCCCCCGCGTAGCCGACTACGAGCAGTACTTC CASSPRVADYEQYF
TRBJ1-1 many TRBV20-1 TRBD1 TGCAGTGCGGAATCCCCGGGACAGATGAACACTGAAGCTTTCTTT CSAESPGQMNTEAFF
TRBJ1-6 - TRBV7-8 - TGTGCCAGCAGCGAAGGGAGATCACCCCTCCACTTT CASSEGRSPLHF
TRBJ2-2 many TRBV5-1 TRBD1 TGCGCCAGCAGCTACCCCGGGACAGGCAGCACCGGGGAGCTGTTTTTT CASSYPGTGSTGELFF